Listed here are 19 T cell receptor beta chains from one sample, sequenced in a study of T cells in Graves' hyperthyroidism and ophthalmopathy. TCR beta CDR3 regions were amplified from RNA transcripts. Carried out on the TCR CDR3, a first-round RT-PCR used the HTBI primer set. A single record per CDR3 protein comes from TCRdb applying MiXCR to the multiplex PCR reads. The sample comprises a few hundred thousand distinct CDR3 sequences, roughly 15% of which are singletons, and roughly 3.3% rests with the top ten. Sequencing was carried out using blood. These receptors all come from a woman aged 40 to 49 with Graves' ophthalmopathy.

The chain couples TRBV24-1 to TRBJ2-6, with 8 bases matching TRBD2. Unmatched junction bases numbered 13, after V lost 4 bases and J lost 0 bases. The length of the CDR3 is 20 residues. CDR1 is KGHDR, CDR2 SFDVKD, per germline. CDR3 amino acids: CATSERPGAAGDSGANVLTF. The CDR3 DNA sequence: TGTGCCACCAGTGAGAGACCAGGAGCAGCGGGAGACTCTGGGGCCAACGTCCTGACTTTC.

The gene calls are TRBV19 and TRBJ2-1; D is perhaps TRBD2 (5 bases). CDR1 is LNHDA, CDR2 SQIVND, per germline (reference sequence). The CDR3 is 17 residues long. V lost 1 base and J 3 bases, leaving 16 bases between the germline ends. In DNA form, the CDR3 reads TGTGCCAGTAGTATAGGTCGAGCGGATATCATCTACAATGAGCAGTTCTTC. Amino acids: CASSIGRADIIYNEQFF.

This clonotype came up a few times. The chain uses TRBV5-1 and TRBJ1-2, with TRBD1 matching 10 bases. Germline V gene lookup returns CDR1 SGHRS and CDR2 YFSETQ. V shed 0 bases, J shed 3 bases, and the junction held 5 bases outside the gene matches. The length of the CDR3 is 16 residues. The CDR3, as DNA: TGCGCCAGCAGCTTGGCGGGACAGGGGCTGGACTATGGCTACACCTTC. Protein: CASSLAGQGLDYGYTF. Using reference TRBV5-1 and TRBJ1-2 for the parts outside the CDR3, the full variable domain is KAGVTQTPRYLIKTRGQQVTLSCSPISGHRSVSWYQQTPGQGLQFLFEYFSETQRNKGNFPGRFSGRQFSNSRSEMNVSTLELGDSALYLCASSLAGQGLDYGYTFGSGTRLTVV.

This clonotype was recorded at least ten times. The V call is TRBV7-3, the J call TRBJ2-2, with 7 positions matching TRBD1. The CDR3 contains 15 residues. V gave up 0 bases and J gave up 4 bases; unmatched junction bases: 2. CDR1 SGHTA and CDR2 FQGTGA come from the germline V gene. This CDR3 is CASSLTRQGTGELFF. CDR3 coding DNA: TGTGCCAGCAGCTTAACTCGACAGGGCACCGGGGAGCTGTTTTTT.

CDR3 sequence: CASRPASDLRDEQFF. DNA of the CDR3: TGCGCCAGCAGGCCGGCTAGCGACCTAAGGGATGAGCAGTTCTTC. The chain has TRBV5-1 and TRBJ2-1; D might be TRBD2 (6 bases). V was shortened by 5 bases and J by 8 bases, with 20 bases between the two germline ends. CDR1 is SGHRS, CDR2 YFSETQ, per germline. This CDR3 contains 15 residues.

In its sample, this clonotype was seen many times. The chain couples TRBV2 to TRBJ2-1; the D call may be TRBD1 or TRBD2 (5 bases each). The V gene lost 4 bases and the J gene lost 3 bases, with 10 bases spanning the gap. The CDR3 consists of 14 residues. From germline, CDR1 is SNHLY and CDR2 FYNNEI. This chain's CDR3 is CASSGDPLYNEQFF. The CDR3 nucleotides are TGTGCCAGCAGTGGGGACCCCCTCTACAATGAGCAGTTCTTC.

This clonotype was found many times. The chain employs TRBV12-3 or TRBV12-4 and TRBJ2-5; D is possibly TRBD1 (6 bases). The CDR3 runs to 13 residues. Trimming shortened V by 6 bases and J by 3 bases, and 11 bases separated the two germline ends. CDR3 protein: CASSPWDKETQYF. In DNA, the CDR3 is TGTGCCAGCAGCCCCTGGGACAAAGAGACCCAGTACTTC.

The chain is built from TRBV6-1 and TRBJ2-3; D might be TRBD1 (6 bases). The CDR3 has 15 amino acids. From germline, CDR1 is MNHNS and CDR2 SASEGT. The V end lost 6 bases, the J end lost 2 bases, and 15 bases lay between the germline ends. The CDR3 region is CASRQGTLNTDTQYF. The CDR3 coding sequence is TGTGCCAGCAGACAGGGAACTCTGAACACAGATACGCAGTATTTT.

This clonotype was observed at least ten times. The genes are TRBV20-1 and TRBJ2-5; TRBD1 aligns across 8 bases. Germline CDR1 is DFQATT and CDR2 is SNEGSKA (reference sequence). With 1 base clipped from V and 5 bases from J, the junction kept 9 bases outside the gene matches. The CDR3 contains 15 residues. The CDR3 protein is CSARAGTGGRETQYF. For the CDR3, the DNA is TGCAGTGCTAGAGCTGGGACAGGAGGGAGGGAGACCCAGTACTTC.

This clonotype was counted at least ten times. CDR3 sequence reads: CASSLGVWTSVYEQFF. The CDR3 nucleotides are TGTGCCAGCAGCTTAGGAGTATGGACTAGCGTATACGAGCAGTTCTTC. The chain couples TRBV11-2 to TRBJ2-1, with 9 bases identical to TRBD2. In germline, CDR1 is SGHAT, CDR2 FQNNGV. The V segment lost 1 base and the J segment 10 bases; nucleotides outside the gene matches: 11. The CDR3 is 16 residues long.

Many counts were recorded for this clonotype. This sequence joins TRBV7-2 and TRBJ2-7; 7 nucleotides agree with TRBD2. The V segment lost 6 bases and the J segment 4 bases; nucleotides outside the gene matches: 15. There are 16 residues in the CDR3. Per the germline V gene, CDR1 is SGHTA and CDR2 is FQGNSA. Here the CDR3 reads CASSPSEWEGRYEQYF. As DNA, the CDR3 is TGTGCCAGCAGTCCCTCCGAGTGGGAGGGTAGGTACGAGCAGTACTTC.

This clonotype occurred many times. V is TRBV20-1 and J is TRBJ2-3; 8 bases line up with TRBD2. Germline-derived CDR1 and CDR2 are DFQATT and SNEGSKA (reference sequence). This CDR3 has 14 residues. In DNA, the CDR3 is TGCAGCGCGATAGCGGGACTTAGCACAGATACGCAGTATTTT. Translation: CSAIAGLSTDTQYF.

The chain recombines TRBV9 with TRBJ2-5; D gene ambiguous. The germline V gene has CDR1 SGDLS and CDR2 YYNGEE. The CDR3 contains 13 residues. Trimming cost V 1 base and J 1 base, with 5 bases left between them. The CDR3 nucleotides read TGTGCCAGCAGCGTAAACTCCCAAGAGACCCAGTACTTC. Protein: CASSVNSQETQYF.

This clonotype was counted between two and nine times. The V and J genes are TRBV12-3 or TRBV12-4 and TRBJ2-7, with D unclear. V was shortened by 3 bases and J by 0 bases, with 9 bases between the two germline ends. This CDR3 is 14 amino acids long. CDR3 DNA sequence: TGTGCCAGCAGTTTTCAGGAGAACTCCTACGAGCAGTACTTC. As protein: CASSFQENSYEQYF.

This clonotype was found many times. The V and J genes are TRBV7-8 and TRBJ2-7; TRBD2 is a possible D gene (5 bases). The germline V gene has CDR1 SGHVS and CDR2 FQNEAQ. Trimming shortened V by 2 bases and J by 6 bases, and 14 bases separated the two germline ends. The CDR3 is 14 residues long. The CDR3 is CASSLHRTDSEQYF. Here the CDR3 DNA reads TGTGCCAGCAGCTTACACCGGACGGACTCCGAGCAGTACTTC.

This chain uses TRBV20-1 with TRBJ2-5, with TRBD1 matching over 8 bases. Losses at the gene ends were 7 bases for V and 1 base for J; bases not matched to a gene: 5. This CDR3 region has 13 residues. Germline loops: CDR1 DFQATT, CDR2 SNEGSKA (reference sequence). The CDR3: CSVAGQGQETQYF. The CDR3 DNA sequence: TGCAGTGTTGCAGGACAGGGCCAAGAGACCCAGTACTTC.

The table lists this clonotype with a few counts. Compared with germline, one end of the junction differs, possibly owing to a read error. V is TRBV5-1 and J is TRBJ1-3; D not certain. The CDR3 sequence is 13 residues long. CDR1 is SGHRS, CDR2 YFSETQ, per germline. The DNA of the CDR3 is TGTGCCAGCAGCGACCGCTCTGGAAACACCATATATTTT. Its translation: CASSDRSGNTIYF.

This clonotype was picked up a small number of times. The V call is TRBV20-1, the J call TRBJ1-3; D is uncertain. The V gene lost 6 bases and the J gene lost 3 bases, with 9 bases spanning the gap. The CDR3 runs 12 residues. The V gene's germline CDR1 is DFQATT and CDR2 SNEGSKA (reference sequence). CDR3: CSATPSGNTIYF. DNA of the CDR3: TGCAGTGCAACCCCTAGTGGAAACACCATATATTTT.

This clonotype occurred many times. V and J are TRBV6-1 and TRBJ2-3; D call uncertain. The germline V gene has CDR1 MNHNS and CDR2 SASEGT. This CDR3 is 12 amino acids long. The CDR3 DNA sequence: TGTGCGGGTGGCCCGATGAGAGATACGCAGTATTTT. Its translation: CAGGPMRDTQYF.